A selection of T cell receptor beta chains follows, all from one sample in a study of T cells in Graves' hyperthyroidism and ophthalmopathy. TCRdb called the multiplex PCR reads again in MiXCR, with one record for every CDR3 protein. The data contain approximately 620,000 distinct CDR3 sequences, roughly 16% of them singletons. Sequencing used blood. Receptors originate from a woman between 40 and 50 years old with Graves' ophthalmopathy. Both conserved end residues are part of each CDR3. Fields, in order: CDR3 DNA, CDR3 protein, D gene, clone size, V gene, J gene, CDR3 length. D genes are given only for firm matches. A row's size may be missing; if present it is once, few, many or a size class.

TGTGCCAGCAGCCGGGGAGGGGACAGCCGAAATCAGCCCCAGCATTTT	CASSRGGDSRNQPQHF	TRBD1	many	TRBV9	TRBJ1-5	16
TGTGCCAGCGCCGCAGGTAAGAACACTGAAGCTTTCTTT	CASAAGKNTEAFF	.	many	TRBV18	TRBJ1-1	13
TGTGCCAGCAGTAAGGGGTTCCCCGGGGAGCTGTTTTTT	CASSKGFPGELFF	.	.	TRBV7-2	TRBJ2-2	13
TGTGCCAGCAGCTTTGGGACAGCCCCAAAGCAGTACTTC	CASSFGTAPKQYF	TRBD1	many	TRBV11-2	TRBJ2-7	13
TGTGCCAGCAGTTTATCAACGTCGGGATTCGAGGGACAGGCTCTCTACGAGCAGTACTTC	CASSLSTSGFEGQALYEQYF	TRBD1	many	TRBV28	TRBJ2-7	20
TGTGCCAGCTCACCGAAACAGAACACTGAAGCTTTCTTT	CASSPKQNTEAFF	.	many	TRBV18	TRBJ1-1	13
TGTGCCAGCAGTTTACTGGGTAGCGGTGCTCAAAAATTCTCCTACGAGCAGTACTTC	CASSLLGSGAQKFSYEQYF	.	.	TRBV27	TRBJ2-7	19
TGTGCCAGCAGCCTCCCACAAACACTACAAACGCAGTATTTT	CASSLPQTLQTQYF	.	.	TRBV7-2	TRBJ2-3	14
TGTGCCTTGGGACAGCTTAATGAAAAACTGTTTTTT	CALGQLNEKLFF	TRBD1	many	TRBV30	TRBJ1-4	12
TGTGCCAGCAGCGTACAGTATCAGCAGGTCACAGATACGCAGTATTTT	CASSVQYQQVTDTQYF	.	few	TRBV9	TRBJ2-3	16
TGTGCCAGCAGTTTAAGAGGGGCGTTCGGGGAGCTGTTTTTT	CASSLRGAFGELFF	.	many	TRBV12-3/TRBV12-4	TRBJ2-2	14
TGTGCCAGCAGTTGGGCGGGACAGCACTACGAGCAGTACTTC	CASSWAGQHYEQYF	.	many	TRBV27	TRBJ2-7	14
TGCAGCGCCCAAAGGGCTAGCGTCACGGACAATGAGCAGTTCTTC	CSAQRASVTDNEQFF	.	few	TRBV29-1	TRBJ2-1	15
TGTGCCAGCAGCTCGACAGGGATGGGTTACAATGAGCAGTTCTTC	CASSSTGMGYNEQFF	TRBD1	.	TRBV7-6	TRBJ2-1	15
TGTGCCAGCAGTTTTCGTTTTCGGACAGGGGGCTACGAGCAGTACTTC	CASSFRFRTGGYEQYF	TRBD1	many	TRBV28	TRBJ2-7	16
TGCGCCAGCAGCTTGTACAGGGGAATGAACACTGAAGCTTTCTTT	CASSLYRGMNTEAFF	TRBD1	many	TRBV5-1	TRBJ1-1	15
TGCAGCGTCGGGATAGGGAGCATGAACACTGAAGCTTTCTTT	CSVGIGSMNTEAFF	.	once	TRBV29-1	TRBJ1-1	14
TGTGCCAGCAGTTTTATTAGCGGGAGGGGAAACACCGGGGAGCTGTTTTTT	CASSFISGRGNTGELFF	TRBD2	.	TRBV6-1	TRBJ2-2	17
TGTGCCAGCAGTAGGGATCAGTACAATGAGCAGTTCTTC	CASSRDQYNEQFF	.	many	TRBV12-3/TRBV12-4	TRBJ2-1	13
TGCGCCAGCAGCTTGTCGGTGGGAGAGGGTACCGGGGAGCTGTTTTTT	CASSLSVGEGTGELFF	.	.	TRBV5-1	TRBJ2-2	16
TGTGCCAGCAGTGAGTCCAGGGGGCTTAACAATCAGCCCCAGCATTTT	CASSESRGLNNQPQHF	TRBD1	many	TRBV6-1	TRBJ1-5	16
TGCAGCGTCGGCGGGGTTGGGGGCGCCGATGGCTACACCTTC	CSVGGVGGADGYTF	.	.	TRBV29-1	TRBJ1-2	14
TGTGCCAGTCAACAAAGGGGACAGGGCTCCTACGAGCAGTACTTC	CASQQRGQGSYEQYF	TRBD1	.	TRBV28	TRBJ2-7	15
TGTGCCAGCAGCCAAGAGCGGGAGTTGTACGAGCAGTACTTC	CASSQERELYEQYF	TRBD2	many	TRBV4-2	TRBJ2-7	14
TGTGCCAGCAGCCCTGGGAGGGGAGGAAAGAACACTGAAGCTTTCTTT	CASSPGRGGKNTEAFF	.	many	TRBV12-3/TRBV12-4	TRBJ1-1	16
TGCGCCAGCAGCCAATCCCCAGATACGCAGTATTTT	CASSQSPDTQYF	.	few	TRBV5-1	TRBJ2-3	12
TGTGCCAGCAGCCAAGAGGGGGAATCGGAGACCCAGTACTTC	CASSQEGESETQYF	.	.	TRBV3-1	TRBJ2-5	14
TGCAGTGCTAGCCTTGCCGGGACCGAAAAACTGTTTTTT	CSASLAGTEKLFF	.	many	TRBV20-1	TRBJ1-4	13